Here is one T cell receptor beta chain with its context. This entry is derived from a study of blood T cell repertoires in COVID-19. The overall study: Both acute and convalescent COVID-19 samples were obtained from the United States, Italy and Spain. T cells, B-cell-depleted T cells, or PBMCs provided the cDNA or gDNA that served as material.

In the original analysis: How many nucleated cells were present was estimated from reference gene primer amplification. Sequencing was performed with immunoSEQ multiplex PCR; in TCRdb, only in-frame clones are kept and a portion is missing. Clone size and V and J calls were adopted from that table, with D and trimming inferred from the DNA. The repertoire includes 150,000 to 200,000 clones, roughly 89% of them detected once, and roughly 2.4% sits in the top ten. CDR3 length: 13 amino acids. V gave up 3 bases and J gave up 3 bases, with 6 bases separating them. The germline V gene has CDR1 SNHLY and CDR2 FYNNEI.

Source material: PBMCs or T cells enriched from blood (not recorded which). This rearrangement joins TRBV2 to TRBJ1-5, with D possibly being TRBD1 (5 bases). This receptor was identified in a woman in her thirties or forties with acute COVID-19. The CDR3 DNA reads TGTGCCAGCAGTGACAGGGCCAATCAGCCCCAGCATTTT. This translates into CASSDRANQPQHF.